The present entry profiles one T cell receptor (beta chain) with its context. The sample belongs to a study of OX40 agonist ivuxolimab in advanced cancers. Libraries were prepared by immunoSEQ multiplex PCR; TCRdb keeps only in-frame clonotypes and omits some of them. The table has some 19,000 clones, approximately 72% seen once. Material: CD4+ or CD8+ T cells sorted from blood, obtained in a trial of the OX40 agonist ivuxolimab. This receptor was obtained from an adult with an advanced solid tumor such as melanoma, head and neck, liver or kidney cancer.

DNA of the CDR3: TGTGCCAGCAGTTCGCCCCGGACAGGGGGAGAGCAGCCCCAGCATTTT. Translation: CASSSPRTGGEQPQHF. The genes are TRBV6-5 and TRBJ1-5; 10 bases line up with TRBD1. This CDR3 comprises 16 residues. CDR1 and CDR2 (germline): MNHEY, SVGAGI. V gave up 4 bases and J gave up 7 bases; unmatched junction bases: 10.